Below are 14 T cell receptor beta chains sequenced from a single sample in a study of Graves' ophthalmopathy and Graves' hyperthyroidism. RNA transcripts served as template for amplifying TCR beta CDR3 sequences. Second-round multiplex PCR followed a first-round RT-PCR using HTBI primers. TCRdb itself ran the multiplex PCR reads through MiXCR, one entry per CDR3 protein. The repertoire holds 450,000 to 600,000 distinct CDR3 sequences, with under 45% as singletons. The sample consisted of peripheral blood or thyroid tissue (not recorded which). The receptors derive from an adult man with Graves' hyperthyroidism.

This clonotype was detected many times. The genes are TRBV4-1 and TRBJ1-2, with TRBD1 as a possible D gene (6 bases). V was trimmed by 2 bases and J by 4 bases, leaving 14 bases between them. Germline V gene sequence: CDR1 MGHRA, CDR2 YSYEKL. This CDR3 has 15 residues. The CDR3 DNA sequence: TGCGCCAGCAGCCAAACCGGGACAAGCGTCTATGGCTACACCTTC. Translating it yields CASSQTGTSVYGYTF.

The chain has TRBV19 and TRBJ1-6, with TRBD1 as a possible D gene (5 bases). The CDR3 extends over 14 amino acids. Looked up from germline, CDR1 is LNHDA and CDR2 is SQIVND (reference sequence). The germline V and J ends were trimmed by 8 bases and 8 bases, with 16 bases remaining between them. In DNA, the CDR3 is TGTGCCAGTGGTGCCGGGACGGAAGATTCACCCCTCCACTTT. Translating gives CASGAGTEDSPLHF.

The chain employs TRBV20-1 and TRBJ1-5; 8 bases are shared with TRBD1. The CDR3 runs to 15 residues. The germline V gene has CDR1 DFQATT and CDR2 SNEGSKA (reference sequence). The J segment lost 3 bases and the V segment lost 2 bases, leaving 6 bases of the junction unmatched. CDR3: CSARYPGQANQPQHF. The CDR3 DNA is TGCAGTGCTAGATACCCGGGACAGGCCAATCAGCCCCAGCATTTT.

The CDR3 reads CASRLDRGPETQYF. For the CDR3, the DNA is TGTGCCAGCAGACTGGACAGGGGTCCAGAGACCCAGTACTTC. This chain joins TRBV4-2 and TRBJ2-5; 9 bases line up with TRBD1. There are 14 residues in the CDR3. V gave up 6 bases and J gave up 4 bases; unmatched junction bases: 6. Per germline, CDR1 LGHNA and CDR2 YNFKEQ.

This clonotype was counted many times. The V and J genes are TRBV6-1 and TRBJ1-2; tentatively, D is TRBD1 (5 bases). The V gene lost 1 base and the J gene lost 8 bases, with 14 bases spanning the gap. CDR1 is MNHNS and CDR2 is SASEGT in the germline V gene. The CDR3 consists of 14 residues. CDR3 region: CASSEGGGRYGYTF. The CDR3 nucleotides are TGTGCCAGCAGTGAAGGGGGGGGACGGTACGGCTACACCTTC.

This clonotype was detected ten times or more. This rearrangement joins TRBV12-3 or TRBV12-4 to TRBJ1-4; perhaps TRBD1 as D (6 bases). With 6 bases removed from V and 8 bases from J, the gap between germline ends came to 16 bases. This CDR3 is 14 amino acids long. CDR3 DNA sequence: TGTGCCAGCAGGATCGACAGGAGGGAGGAAAAACTGTTTTTT. Protein: CASRIDRREEKLFF.

This chain connects TRBV29-1 to TRBJ1-5; maybe TRBD1 (5 bases). The CDR3 spans 12 residues. Per germline, CDR1 SQVTM and CDR2 ANQGSEA. CDR3 DNA sequence: TGCAGTGGGGGGTATAGCAATCAGCCCCAGCATTTT. Translating it yields CSGGYSNQPQHF.

This clonotype was picked up one time. At one end the junction does not follow the germline gene, possibly because of a read error. V gene TRBV7-9 combines with J gene TRBJ1-2; D gene ambiguous. The CDR3 covers 12 residues. Germline values: CDR1 SEHNR, CDR2 FQNEAQ (reference sequence). CDR3 protein: CASSREGSGYTF. The CDR3, as DNA: TGCGCCAGCAGCCGCGAGGGAAGTGGCTACACCTTC.

V is TRBV6-6 and J is TRBJ1-1, with TRBD1 identical over 9 bases. The V gene's germline CDR1 is MNHNY and CDR2 SVGAGI (reference sequence). The CDR3 consists of 15 residues. The V and J ends lost 2 bases and 6 bases, in that order; junction bases with no gene match: 7. The CDR3: CASSYRGTGPSEAFF. The CDR3 region has the DNA TGTGCCAGCAGTTACCGTGGGACAGGGCCGTCTGAAGCTTTCTTT.

This clonotype occurred a few times. This chain uses TRBV5-1 with TRBJ1-3; D is unresolved. In germline, CDR1 is SGHRS, CDR2 YFSETQ. CDR3 size: 16 residues. V gave up 1 base and J gave up 0 bases, with 11 bases separating them. The CDR3 protein is CASSLSLSSSGNTIYF. The CDR3, as DNA: TGCGCCAGCAGCTTGTCACTGTCGAGCTCTGGAAACACCATATATTTT. Looking up the rest from reference TRBV5-1 and TRBJ1-3 gives the full variable domain: KAGVTQTPRYLIKTRGQQVTLSCSPISGHRSVSWYQQTPGQGLQFLFEYFSETQRNKGNFPGRFSGRQFSNSRSEMNVSTLELGDSALYLCASSLSLSSSGNTIYFGEGSWLTVV.

The V call is TRBV10-3, the J call TRBJ2-7, with D perhaps matching TRBD1 (5 bases). Trimming took off 6 bases at V and 4 bases at J, with 19 bases between the two ends. Germline V gene data show CDR1 as ENHRY and CDR2 as SYGVKD. This CDR3 is 15 amino acids long. In nucleotides, the CDR3 is TGTGCCATCAGCGGCGCAGGGCAGGGAACTTACGAGCAGTACTTC. Translating it yields CAISGAGQGTYEQYF.

J is TRBJ2-5 and V is TRBV14; possible D gene TRBD1, 6 bases. V lost 5 bases, J lost 3 bases, and 16 bases lay in between. Germline lookup yields CDR1 SGHDN and CDR2 FVKESK. CDR3 length: 15 residues. Here the CDR3 reads CASSVEAGVEETQYF. As DNA, the CDR3 is TGTGCCAGCAGCGTTGAGGCAGGGGTGGAAGAGACCCAGTACTTC.

With respect to this clonotype: A read error is possible here, since a much larger clone lies one base away. This chain joins TRBV24-1 and TRBJ2-7; no reliable D call. Germline lookup yields CDR1 KGHDR and CDR2 SFDVKD. The length of the CDR3 is 11 residues. The CDR3 sequence is CVTSDFHEQYF. The CDR3 DNA sequence: TGTGTCACCAGTGATTTTCACGAGCAGTACTTC.

This sequence joins TRBV20-1 and TRBJ2-1; TRBD2 aligns across 7 bases. The CDR3 runs to 15 residues. Germline CDR1 reads DFQATT; CDR2 reads SNEGSKA (reference sequence). V lost 3 bases to trimming and J lost 8 bases; unmatched junction nucleotides: 13. The CDR3 DNA reads as TGCAGTGCTAGTCGCTTGCGGGAGAGAGGGGATGAGCAGTTCTTC. It is translated as CSASRLRERGDEQFF.